Sequencing of this TCR beta chain was carried out in a study of beta chain features in type 1 diabetes. Whole-study results and caveats: For Type 1 diabetes patients, all four CD4+ subsets carried TCRB CDR3s that were moderately but significantly shorter.

Sorted CD4+ subsets: naive, central memory, regulatory, stem cell-like memory (CD45RO/CCR7/CD25/CD127/CD95/CD27 panel). A word on this clone: No antigen is known for it.

Trimming cost V 4 bases and J 0 bases; bases outside gene matches: 4. Germline CDR1 is SNHLY and CDR2 is FYNNEI. CDR3 length: 15 amino acids. The whole isolated RNA underwent reverse transcription, so sequencing captured expressed TCRB transcripts. Profiling relied on immunoSEQ multiplex PCR, and the TCRdb table lists in-frame clones only, not all of them. The sample lists 45,000 to 60,000 clones, 55% to 70% occurring once. The chain is built from TRBV2 and TRBJ2-7, with TRBD1 matching 9 bases. The origin of this receptor is a woman in her twenties or thirties with type 1 diabetes. The sequencing sample was made of stem cell memory CD4+ T cells from blood. In DNA, the CDR3 is TGTGCCAGCAGTGGCGGGACAGGGAGCTCCTACGAGCAGTACTTC. Residues: CASSGGTGSSYEQYF.